This record covers a single T cell receptor beta chain. The antigen it recognizes is unknown. There are no base qualities to consult, and no much larger clone falls within one base. The immunoSEQ Assay, a bias-controlled multiplex PCR, was used to amplify TCRbeta CDR3 regions from genomic DNA. The original methods were these. The number of nucleated cells in each sample was estimated from the amplification of reference gene primers within the assay. To quantify the absolute abundance of each unique TCRbeta CDR3 rearrangement, sequence reads were collapsed and filtered. For each sample, productive Simpson clonality was calculated as the square root of Simpson's diversity index across productive rearrangements. TCRdb provides this immuneACCESS table in a form limited to in-frame rearrangements. Some clones are lacking; in checked studies, under half of them reflect an unresolved V gene, and why the rest are absent is not known. V, J and clone size were drawn from that table, and D and trimming were deduced from the DNA. Within this sample are 150,000 to 200,000 clones, with around four fifths of them counted one time only. The ten largest account for more than 5% of the sample.

Each collaborating institution followed its own protocols to collect whole blood in K2EDTA tubes. For TCRbeta analysis, collaborators shipped samples as frozen whole blood, isolated PBMCs, or DNA extracted from either of those sample types. This record belongs to a study of blood T cell repertoires in COVID-19 (dated by TCRdb to 2018 to 2021). For context, the study as a whole: The collaborator samples originated in the United States, Italy and Spain and spanned the acute and convalescent phases of COVID-19. The material from the prospective study consisted of cDNA or gDNA derived from T cells, B-cell-depleted T cells, or PBMCs. Deeply sampled blood TCRbeta repertoires from subjects exposed to, actively infected with, or recovered from COVID-19 were included in the dataset. The repertoires were released in a freely available public database meant as a resource for research on the immune response to SARS-CoV-2. The samples were drawn from the first 160 participants of the ongoing ImmuneRACE study and from roughly 1,300 subjects provided by 6 global collaborators. Sample metadata almost always included a de-identified subject ID, COVID-19 status, age in years and sex. Where available, HLA class I and class II types were obtained from metadata supplied by the sample provider rather than from assay-based typing.

From a lookup of the germline V gene, CDR1 and CDR2 are SGHTA and FQGNSA. Reading from cysteine to phenylalanine, the CDR3 counts 15 amino acids. The entry retains the CDR3 DNA only, 45 bases that are in frame from base 1. Trimming leaves V shorter by 1 base and J shorter by 1 base, with the junction holding 4 bases beyond the gene matches. What the authors observed across the whole study: The quantity of clinical and demographic metadata differed by source and by participant and was supplied without curation.

The sequencing sample was made of peripheral blood. This receptor was obtained from a woman in her 30s with acute or convalescent COVID-19. The chain was built from TRBV7-2 and TRBJ2-7; TRBD1 aligns with 7 central bases. The DNA sequence is given as TGTGCCAGCAGCTTAGTTGGGGGACAGTCCTACGAGCAGTACTTC. The translation is CASSLVGGQSYEQYF. Supplemented by the reference TRBV7-2 and TRBJ2-7 proteins around the CDR3, the complete variable domain is GAGVSQSPSNKVTEKGKDVELRCDPISGHTALYWYRQSLGQGLEFLIYFQGNSAPDKSGLPSDRFSAERTGGSVSTLTIQRTQQEDSAVYLCASSLVGGQSYEQYFGPGTRLTVT.